The 18 T cell receptor beta chains below were found in one sample sequenced in a study of T cell repertoires in cytomegalovirus infection. The antigens for these receptors are not known. TCRdb used MiXCR to reprocess the reads, holding one entry per CDR3 protein. The sample includes roughly 920,000 distinct CDR3 sequences, roughly a third seen only once; the top ten take 13%. The specimen comprised cultured CD8+ T cells from PBMCs, sampled from culture after CMV antigen stimulation. Receptors were obtained from a human donor in good health (CMV status not recorded). Some clones in this sample may be carry-over from other donors' samples.

Many counts were recorded for this clonotype. As DNA, the CDR3 is TGTGCCAGCAGCTTAGACGGAGGGGTAGGCCAGCCCCAGCATTTT. Its protein product is CASSLDGGVGQPQHF. The chain has TRBV7-2 and TRBJ1-5, with D maybe TRBD1 (5 bases). CDR1 and CDR2 (germline): SGHTA, FQGNSA. CDR3 length: 15 amino acids. V was cut by 1 base and J by 7 bases, with 14 bases left in between.

This clonotype was counted only a few times. The V call is TRBV15, the J call TRBJ2-7, with D perhaps being TRBD1 or TRBD2 (5 bases each). Germline CDR1 reads LNHNV; CDR2 reads YYDKDF (reference sequence). The V end lost 2 bases, the J end lost 2 bases, and 16 bases lay between the germline ends. CDR3 size: 16 residues. This chain's CDR3 is CATSRPDRDQAYEQYF. The CDR3 DNA reads TGTGCCACCAGCAGACCTGACCGGGACCAAGCCTACGAGCAGTACTTC.

The chain joins TRBV7-9 to TRBJ2-7; no clear D. The CDR3 is made up of 15 amino acids. Trimming shortened V by 0 bases and J by 2 bases, and 11 bases separated the two germline ends. Germline CDR1 reads SEHNR; CDR2 reads FQNEAQ (reference sequence). CDR3 residues: CASSLALDGPYEQYF. The CDR3 nucleotides are TGTGCCAGCAGCTTAGCGTTGGACGGCCCCTACGAGCAGTACTTC.

The table lists this clonotype with a few counts. This chain uses TRBV7-9 with TRBJ1-2; D is possibly TRBD1 (5 bases). Between the trimmed V and J ends, which lost 8 bases and 8 bases, there was a span of 21 bases. The CDR3 contains 14 residues. CDR1 SEHNR and CDR2 FQNEAQ come from the germline V gene (reference sequence). The CDR3 coding sequence is TGTGCCAGCCGCGATAGTGGGGCGAGGTGGGGCTACACCTTC. It specifies CASRDSGARWGYTF.

This clonotype was seen more than once but under ten times. V and J are TRBV6-2 or TRBV6-3 and TRBJ2-1; D is uncertain. The V end was cut by 5 bases, the J end by 4 bases, with 12 bases between. CDR3 length: 14 amino acids. Germline V gives CDR1 MNHEY, CDR2 SVGEGT. The CDR3 sequence: CASSLREGYNEQFF. The DNA for the CDR3 is TGTGCCAGCAGTCTAAGGGAAGGGTACAATGAGCAGTTCTTC.

This clonotype was picked up a small number of times. The chain links TRBV19 to TRBJ2-1; 10 bases line up with TRBD2. Germline loops: CDR1 LNHDA, CDR2 SQIVND (reference sequence). The CDR3 totals 15 residues. The V gene end was trimmed by 7 bases and the J gene end by 7 bases; junction bases not matched to a gene: 10. CDR3 loop: CASIKRGGGMNEQFF. The CDR3 DNA reads TGTGCCAGTATTAAGCGGGGGGGTGGGATGAATGAGCAGTTCTTC.

The V gene is TRBV2, the J gene TRBJ1-2; no clear D. Germline CDR1 and CDR2: SNHLY and FYNNEI. V was shortened by 2 bases and J by 2 bases, with 12 bases between the two germline ends. The CDR3 runs 15 residues. DNA of the CDR3: TGTGCCAGCAGTGAATTCGGGCGGGAAAACTATGGCTACACCTTC. Translated, it gives CASSEFGRENYGYTF.

The chain carries TRBV6-2 or TRBV6-3 and TRBJ2-2; D uncertain. CDR1 is MNHEY and CDR2 is SVGEGT in the germline V gene. The germline V and J ends were trimmed by 0 bases and 0 bases, with 8 bases remaining between them. The CDR3 consists of 16 residues. The CDR3 coding sequence is TGTGCCAGCAGTTACTCCAGTTCAACGAACACCGGGGAGCTGTTTTTT. Its protein product is CASSYSSSTNTGELFF.

The rearrangement joins TRBV7-3 to TRBJ2-1, with 11 nucleotides matching TRBD1. The CDR3 spans 15 residues. V was pared by 2 bases and J by 6 bases, with 3 bases of the junction left unmatched. The germline gives CDR1 SGHTA, CDR2 FQGTGA. Here the CDR3 DNA reads TGTGCCAGCAGCTTAGGACAGGGGGCCACCAATGAGCAGTTCTTC. This encodes CASSLGQGATNEQFF.

This clonotype turned up a few times. The junction departs from germline at one end; a sequencing error may be responsible. The rearrangement uses TRBV15 and TRBJ2-2; D not resolved. CDR3 length: 12 amino acids. In germline, CDR1 is LNHNV, CDR2 YYDKDF (reference sequence). The CDR3 nucleotides read TGTGCCACCATCAGAAACACCGGGGAGCTGTTTTTT. Translation: CATIRNTGELFF.

The chain recombines TRBV7-8 with TRBJ1-2; D not resolved. The CDR3 extends over 15 amino acids. CDR1 and CDR2 (germline): SGHVS, FQNEAQ. V shed 5 bases and J shed 2 bases, with 15 bases lying between them. The DNA of the CDR3 is TGTGCCAGCAGCCCCCACCCTGGGTCCAACTATGGCTACACCTTC. Residues: CASSPHPGSNYGYTF.

The V call is TRBV7-9, the J call TRBJ1-1; D is undetermined. The CDR3 spans 15 residues. V lost 7 bases and J 0 bases, leaving 15 bases between the germline ends. Per the germline V gene, CDR1 is SEHNR and CDR2 is FQNEAQ (reference sequence). The CDR3 sequence is CASTLTDFMNTEAFF. The DNA for the CDR3 is TGTGCCAGCACCCTAACAGATTTCATGAACACTGAAGCTTTCTTT.

The chain employs TRBV3-1 and TRBJ2-7; 9 bases line up with TRBD2. Germline CDR1 LGHDT, CDR2 YNNKEL (reference sequence). The CDR3 covers 17 residues. V trimming: 4 bases; J trimming: 3 bases; junction bases outside the gene matches: 13. The CDR3, as DNA: TGTGCCAGCAGCCCATACCTAGGGGAGCGGGGGGTCTACGAGCAGTACTTC. Its protein product is CASSPYLGERGVYEQYF.

The chain is built from TRBV6-2 or TRBV6-3 and TRBJ2-7, with D hard to call. The CDR3 consists of 15 residues. The germline V and J ends were trimmed by 6 bases and 1 base, with 16 bases remaining between them. Germline CDR1 is MNHEY and CDR2 is SVGEGT. CDR3: CASSYSLYQSYEQYF. CDR3 in DNA: TGTGCCAGCAGCTATTCCCTTTACCAGTCCTACGAGCAGTACTTC.

This clonotype has only a few counts. A read error may account for a junction end that differs from germline. The chain carries TRBV7-9 and TRBJ2-2, with 9 bases lining up with TRBD1. The CDR3 sequence is 15 residues long. The germline V gene encodes CDR1 SEHNR and CDR2 FQNEAQ (reference sequence). The CDR3 coding sequence is TGTGCCACCAGCCGGGACAGGGAGTATACCGGGGAGCTGTTTTTT. Translated, it gives CATSRDREYTGELFF. Filled out from reference TRBV7-9 and TRBJ2-2, the complete variable domain reads DTGVSQNPRHKITKRGQNVTFRCDPISEHNRLYWYRQTLGQGPEFLTYFQNEAQLEKSRLLSDRFSAERPKGSFSTLEIQRTEQGDSAMYLCATSRDREYTGELFFGEGSRLTVL.

This clonotype was picked up a small number of times. The gene calls are TRBV4-1 and TRBJ2-5; D unresolved. Per germline, CDR1 MGHRA and CDR2 YSYEKL. CDR3 size: 14 residues. With 5 bases removed from V and 5 bases from J, the gap between germline ends came to 15 bases. CDR3 sequence: CASSDSPEAETQYF. In DNA, the CDR3 is TGCGCCAGCAGCGATTCACCAGAAGCGGAGACCCAGTACTTC.

This chain connects TRBV20-1 to TRBJ1-2; 7 bases are a match to TRBD1. The germline V gene has CDR1 DFQATT and CDR2 SNEGSKA (reference sequence). The junction had 7 bases not matched to a gene; V was cut back by 1 base and J by 2 bases. This CDR3 contains 15 residues. CDR3 nucleotide sequence: TGCAGTGCTAGAGCCGAGCCGGGACAGAACTATGGCTACACCTTC. Amino acids: CSARAEPGQNYGYTF.

The chain carries TRBV19 and TRBJ2-7, with a tentative D call TRBD1 (6 bases). This CDR3 contains 14 residues. Germline V lookup: CDR1 LNHDA, CDR2 SQIVND (reference sequence). V shed 6 bases and J shed 3 bases, with 15 bases lying between them. The CDR3 sequence is CASSLTGLNYEQYF. The CDR3 DNA is TGTGCCAGTAGCCTAACAGGGTTGAACTACGAGCAGTACTTC.